The present TCR beta chain was sequenced within a study of blood T cell repertoires in COVID-19. Study-level background: Acute and convalescent COVID-19 samples came from the United States, Italy and Spain.

Source study methods: Scientists estimated how many nucleated cells there were by amplifying reference gene primers. Using immunoSEQ multiplex PCR, the repertoire was profiled, and TCRdb retains in-frame clones only, with some absent. For V, J and clone size, that table is used; D and trimming come from the DNA. The sample yields about 190,000 clones, approximately 86% seen once. This TCR came from a woman older than 75 with active or convalescent COVID-19. The sequenced material came from peripheral blood.

The DNA of the CDR3 is TGTGCCAGCAGCTTGGTACGGTATACGCAGTATTTT. Amino acid sequence: CASSLVRYTQYF. The rearrangement uses TRBV28 and TRBJ2-3, with D uncertain. There are 12 residues in the CDR3. V gave up 6 bases and J gave up 7 bases, with 11 bases separating them. Per the germline V gene, CDR1 is MDHEN and CDR2 is SYDVKM.